The 8 T cell receptor beta chains below were found in one sample sequenced in a study of cytomegalovirus exposure and HLA in healthy donors. 13 Jbeta primers and 60 Vbeta primers were used for the PCR. This table comes from immunoSEQ multiplex PCR, and its TCRdb copy is limited to in-frame clones, with some not included. The sample carries 130,000 to 150,000 clones, roughly 80% recorded once. The sample comprised PBMCs. All receptors derive from a woman between 50 and 59 years old in good health and CMV-seropositive.

The table lists this clone with a few counts. This chain connects TRBV29-1 to TRBJ2-5; 9 bases are shared with TRBD2. Germline-derived CDR1 and CDR2 are SQVTM and ANQGSEA. The CDR3 sequence is 15 residues long. V gave up 1 base and J gave up 3 bases; unmatched junction bases: 6. The CDR3 loop is CSVEGDQRGEETQYF. DNA of the CDR3: TGCAGCGTTGAAGGGGATCAGCGGGGGGAAGAGACCCAGTACTTC.

The rearrangement links TRBV7-9 to TRBJ1-1, with D perhaps TRBD1 (6 bases). The germline CDR1 and CDR2 sequences are SEHNR and FQNEAQ (reference sequence). V was trimmed by 10 bases and J by 7 bases, leaving 13 bases between them. The CDR3 has 11 amino acids. The CDR3 DNA is TGTGCCACCGGGACAAACCTTGAAGCTTTCTTT. This sequence encodes CATGTNLEAFF.

The rearrangement links TRBV5-1 to TRBJ1-1; D is ambiguous. Germline V lookup: CDR1 SGHRS, CDR2 YFSETQ. The V gene lost 0 bases and the J gene lost 1 base, with 10 bases spanning the gap. The CDR3 covers 15 residues. The CDR3 DNA follows: TGCGCCAGCAGCTTGGCCGGGGTTTCGAACACTGAAGCTTTCTTT. It codes for CASSLAGVSNTEAFF.

This clone occurred once. V is TRBV5-5 and J is TRBJ2-5, with 7 bases matching TRBD2. Germline lookup yields CDR1 SGHKS and CDR2 YYEKEE (reference sequence). Unmatched junction bases numbered 0, after V lost 4 bases and J lost 0 bases. The CDR3 has 13 residues. The CDR3 sequence: CASSRGDQETQYF. CDR3 DNA sequence: TGTGCCAGCAGCCGGGGGGACCAAGAGACCCAGTACTTC.

The chain is built from TRBV5-1 and TRBJ2-6; a possible D gene is TRBD1 (5 bases). CDR1 SGHRS and CDR2 YFSETQ come from the germline V gene. This CDR3 contains 17 residues. V lost 0 bases to trimming and J lost 4 bases, with 14 bases between them. The CDR3 DNA is TGCGCCAGCAGCTTGGCCGGAAGGGGTGGGGGGGCCAACGTCCTGACTTTC. Protein product: CASSLAGRGGGANVLTF.

This chain uses TRBV9 with TRBJ1-6; 10 nucleotides match TRBD1. Germline CDR1 SGDLS, CDR2 YYNGEE. This CDR3 is built from 17 residues. With V trimmed by 3 bases and J by 7 bases, 10 bases remained unmatched. CDR3 sequence: CASSASPGQGENSPLHF. CDR3 sequence (DNA): TGTGCCAGCAGCGCCTCACCCGGACAGGGGGAGAATTCACCCCTCCACTTT.

The rearrangement links TRBV29-1 to TRBJ1-2; 12 bases map to TRBD1. Germline-derived CDR1 and CDR2 are SQVTM and ANQGSEA. Germline trimming cut 5 bases from V and 0 bases from J; bases unmatched to any gene: 7. CDR3 length equals 16 residues. The CDR3 region has the DNA TGCAGCGTTTCCGGGACAGGGGGCGAATCTAACTATGGCTACACCTTC. This sequence encodes CSVSGTGGESNYGYTF.

V and J are TRBV6-5 and TRBJ1-1; D is perhaps TRBD1 (5 bases). CDR3 length equals 14 residues. The V gene's germline CDR1 is MNHEY and CDR2 SVGAGI. The ends were cut back, 2 bases at V and 2 bases at J, with 9 bases in the middle. The CDR3 is CASSYRGGNTEAFF. The CDR3 DNA is TGTGCCAGCAGTTACAGGGGCGGAAACACTGAAGCTTTCTTT.